Following are 22 T cell receptor beta chains from one sample sequenced in a study of cytomegalovirus exposure and HLA in healthy donors listed by TCRdb under 2017. Library construction relied on the immunoSEQ multiplex PCR assay. The multiplex PCR relied on a mix of 60 forward primers for TCR Vbeta segments and 13 reverse primers for TCR Jbeta segments. TCRdb limited this immuneACCESS table to in-frame rearrangements with V and J called. A share of clones is missing; checked studies link under half to unresolved V genes, and the rest is unexplained. This sample holds about 130,000 clones; 15% to 20% were observed only once. The ten largest clones represent 2.5% to 3% of the sample. Sequenced: PBMCs. The receptors originated from a female donor in good health and CMV-seropositive.

The chain recombines TRBV9 with TRBJ2-5; a weak D match, TRBD2 (7 bases). Germline loops: CDR1 SGDLS, CDR2 YYNGEE. The V end lost 0 bases, the J end lost 3 bases, and 12 bases lay between the germline ends. This CDR3 has 15 amino acids. CDR3 residues: CASSVVGGAKETQYF. CDR3 coding DNA: TGTGCCAGCAGCGTAGTGGGGGGGGCCAAAGAGACCCAGTACTTC.

The CDR3 DNA reads as TGCAGCGTTGATGGTGGCAGTTCTAGCACAGATACGCAGTATTTT. It yields the protein CSVDGGSSSTDTQYF. The chain has TRBV29-1 and TRBJ2-3, with D uncertain. The germline CDR1 and CDR2 sequences are SQVTM and ANQGSEA. With 3 bases removed from V and 0 bases from J, the gap between germline ends came to 13 bases. CDR3 length: 15 residues.

This chain uses TRBV5-1 with TRBJ1-1; D unclear. V lost 0 bases to trimming and J lost 3 bases, with 12 bases between them. This CDR3 comprises 15 residues. Germline values: CDR1 SGHRS, CDR2 YFSETQ. CDR3 sequence (DNA): TGCGCCAGCAGCTTGGAGAATAACATCTACACTGAAGCTTTCTTT. This sequence encodes CASSLENNIYTEAFF.

V is TRBV7-2 and J is TRBJ2-2; unclear D gene. CDR3 length: 15 amino acids. The V end was cut by 0 bases, the J end by 2 bases, with 7 bases between. The V gene's germline CDR1 is SGHTA and CDR2 FQGNSA. The CDR3: CASSLAHGNTGELFF. The DNA for the CDR3 is TGTGCCAGCAGCTTAGCTCACGGTAACACCGGGGAGCTGTTTTTT.

V is TRBV6-1 and J is TRBJ1-4; TRBD1 might be the D (6 bases). The CDR3 loop spans 15 amino acids. V dropped 7 bases and J dropped 7 bases, with 19 bases sitting between them. Germline lookup yields CDR1 MNHNS and CDR2 SASEGT. The CDR3: CASTRSGGAREKLFF. The CDR3 DNA sequence: TGTGCCAGCACCCGAAGTGGGGGGGCCCGTGAAAAACTGTTTTTT.

The V and J genes are TRBV2 and TRBJ2-7; D not resolved. The V and J ends lost 7 bases and 1 base respectively, with 14 bases between them. The CDR3 runs 14 residues. CDR1 and CDR2 from the germline V gene are SNHLY and FYNNEI. CDR3 in amino acids: CASNWLGVSYEQYF. In DNA, the CDR3 is TGTGCCAGCAACTGGTTGGGCGTATCCTACGAGCAGTACTTC.

This clone was counted a few times. This chain uses TRBV5-6 with TRBJ1-2, with a weak D call TRBD1 (5 bases). Germline V gene lookup returns CDR1 SGHDT and CDR2 YYEEEE. The CDR3 totals 19 residues. V shed 0 bases and J shed 3 bases, with 24 bases lying between them. CDR3 sequence reads: CASSLDQDSSRVSHYGYTF. CDR3 sequence (DNA): TGTGCCAGCAGCTTGGATCAGGATAGTTCCAGGGTAAGTCACTATGGCTACACCTTC.

This rearrangement joins TRBV5-1 to TRBJ2-5, with D unclear. Germline V gives CDR1 SGHRS, CDR2 YFSETQ. The CDR3 is 14 residues long. Trimming took 2 bases from V and 2 from J, leaving 10 bases between them. CDR3 sequence reads: CASSFLPQQETQYF. CDR3 bases: TGCGCCAGCAGCTTCCTCCCCCAGCAAGAGACCCAGTACTTC.

This clone showed up just a few times. The chain links TRBV10-2 to TRBJ2-3; TRBD2 matches at 7 bases. With V trimmed by 8 bases and J by 3 bases, 14 bases remained unmatched. Germline CDR1 is WSHSY and CDR2 is SAAADI. CDR3 size: 16 residues. This chain's CDR3 is CASARGRSSGTDTQYF. The CDR3 DNA reads as TGCGCCAGCGCCCGAGGGAGGTCTAGCGGAACAGATACGCAGTATTTT.

The rearrangement uses TRBV27 and TRBJ1-5; 9 bases fit TRBD1. Germline CDR1 MNHEY, CDR2 SMNVEV (reference sequence). This CDR3 has 16 amino acids. The trim removed 5 bases at V and 7 bases at J, leaving 12 bases unmatched. In nucleotides, the CDR3 is TGTGCCAGCAGTCGGACCGGGACAGGGTTTATCCAGCCCCAGCATTTT. It is translated as CASSRTGTGFIQPQHF.

The genes are TRBV5-1 and TRBJ1-4; weak D call: TRBD1 (6 bases). The CDR3 has 15 residues. Germline V gene sequence: CDR1 SGHRS, CDR2 YFSETQ. Trimming removed 2 bases from V and 7 bases from J, with 15 bases in between. The CDR3 bases are TGCGCCAGCAGCTTCTCTGGGACACCGAGTGAAAAACTGTTTTTT. Translation: CASSFSGTPSEKLFF.

The chain is built from TRBV28 and TRBJ1-5; unclear D gene. V lost 3 bases, J lost 4 bases, and 4 bases lay in between. Germline V gene sequence: CDR1 MDHEN, CDR2 SYDVKM. The CDR3 covers 12 residues. The CDR3 nucleotides are TGTGCCAGCAGTTTCGGGAATCAGCCCCAGCATTTT. Translation: CASSFGNQPQHF.

This sequence joins TRBV6-1 and TRBJ2-7; maybe TRBD1 (6 bases). V was shortened by 7 bases and J by 2 bases, with 9 bases between the two germline ends. CDR3 length equals 12 residues. Germline values: CDR1 MNHNS, CDR2 SASEGT. CDR3 DNA sequence: TGTGCCAGCAAGGACAGTGCCTACGAGCAGTACTTC. Translation: CASKDSAYEQYF.

This clone was observed a few times. The chain uses TRBV4-1 and TRBJ1-1, with 10 bases aligning to TRBD1. Trimming cost V 4 bases and J 4 bases; bases outside gene matches: 15. The CDR3 is made up of 18 amino acids. Germline lookup yields CDR1 MGHRA and CDR2 YSYEKL. The CDR3 bases are TGCGCCAGCAGCCTTCGGGGACAAGTTGGACAGGGGGGCACTGAAGCTTTCTTT. Translated, it gives CASSLRGQVGQGGTEAFF.

This clone was detected a few times. The chain is built from TRBV29-1 and TRBJ2-7; tentative D call: TRBD1 (6 bases). The CDR3 consists of 13 residues. Trimming cost V 4 bases and J 2 bases, with 12 bases left between them. Per the germline V gene, CDR1 is SQVTM and CDR2 is ANQGSEA. The CDR3 loop reads CSVVDSVAYEQYF. CDR3 bases: TGCAGCGTTGTGGACAGTGTTGCCTACGAGCAGTACTTC.

J is TRBJ2-3 and V is TRBV7-8, with 9 bases matching TRBD2. The CDR3 covers 15 residues. Germline V gene sequence: CDR1 SGHVS, CDR2 FQNEAQ. The junction had 5 bases not matched to a gene; V was cut back by 1 base and J by 6 bases. CDR3 amino acids: CASSLVAGEVDTQYF. The CDR3 DNA reads TGTGCCAGCAGCTTAGTAGCGGGAGAAGTTGATACGCAGTATTTT.

This clone was counted between two and nine times. The rearrangement links TRBV5-6 to TRBJ2-7, with a weak D call TRBD2 (6 bases). The CDR3 is 14 residues long. V lost 2 bases and J 4 bases, leaving 13 bases between the germline ends. Germline V CDR1 and CDR2: SGHDT, YYEEEE. CDR3: CASSFGGTPYEQYF. The CDR3 DNA reads as TGTGCCAGCAGCTTTGGAGGGACGCCGTACGAGCAGTACTTC. The full variable domain, rest sourced from reference TRBV5-6 and TRBJ2-7, is DAGVTQSPTHLIKTRGQQVTLRCSPKSGHDTVSWYQQALGQGPQFIFQYYEEEERQRGNFPDRFSGHQFPNYSSELNVNALLLGDSALYLCASSFGGTPYEQYFGPGTRLTVT.

The chain has TRBV6-1 and TRBJ2-1, with 10 bases aligning to TRBD1. CDR3 length: 18 amino acids. The trim removed 2 bases at V and 3 bases at J, leaving 10 bases unmatched. The germline CDR1 and CDR2 sequences are MNHNS and SASEGT. The CDR3 nucleotides read TGTGCCAGCAGTGAAAAGGGGTCGCGGACAGGGGGCTACAATGAGCAGTTCTTC. The encoded protein is CASSEKGSRTGGYNEQFF.

V and J are TRBV7-3 and TRBJ2-5, with a tentative D call TRBD1 (5 bases). Germline CDR1 is SGHTA and CDR2 is FQGTGA. Trimming shortened V by 2 bases and J by 5 bases, and 12 bases separated the two germline ends. CDR3 size: 14 residues. The CDR3 nucleotides are TGTGCCAGCAGCTTAGCCGGGCAGGGCGAGACCCAGTACTTC. As protein: CASSLAGQGETQYF.

This clone was seen a handful of times. The V call is TRBV4-1, the J call TRBJ2-5; 8 nucleotides line up with TRBD2. Trimming cost V 0 bases and J 6 bases; bases outside gene matches: 6. In germline, CDR1 is MGHRA, CDR2 YSYEKL. CDR3 length equals 15 residues. DNA for the CDR3: TGCGCCAGCAGCCAAGATGCTGCGGGGGGCCAGACCCAGTACTTC. Encoded protein: CASSQDAAGGQTQYF.

J is TRBJ2-2 and V is TRBV10-3; perhaps TRBD2 as D (5 bases). Deletions cut 11 bases from V and 4 bases from J, with 14 bases between. The CDR3 runs 13 residues. Per the germline V gene, CDR1 is ENHRY and CDR2 is SYGVKD. CDR3 sequence: CAVYREATGELFF. The CDR3 bases are TGTGCCGTTTACCGGGAAGCCACCGGGGAGCTGTTTTTT.

This clone turned up a few times. The chain uses TRBV7-9 and TRBJ2-2; tentatively, D is TRBD2 (5 bases). There are 13 residues in the CDR3. In germline, CDR1 is SEHNR, CDR2 FQNEAQ (reference sequence). Trimming cost V 4 bases and J 6 bases, with 9 bases left between them. In nucleotides, the CDR3 is TGTGCCAGCAGCTATTTGAGGGCCGGGGAGCTGTTTTTT. Protein product: CASSYLRAGELFF.